This TCR beta chain is drawn from a study of blood T cells in healthy people across ages. Study-level points and caveats: The study found TCR beta diversity correlated strongly with naive T cell percentage.

J was trimmed by 2 bases and V by 5 bases; bases with no gene match: 4. The CDR3 sequence is 14 residues long. The germline V gene has CDR1 SGHAT and CDR2 FQNNGV. Combining a sample-barcoded 5' primer with a J-beta primer mix, a second PCR ran for roughly 6 to 11 cycles. Using its own MiXCR run on the 5' RACE reads, TCRdb lists one record per CDR3 protein. The table has about 1.4 million distinct CDR3 sequences, around 59% seen once. Sample donors were healthy Caucasian individuals that came from Russia, aged 6 to 90. A remark on this clonotype: The antigen remains unidentified.

The sample consisted of blood. V is TRBV11-2 and J is TRBJ2-3; 7 positions agree with TRBD2. This receptor was identified in a young man in good health. CDR3 loop: CASSRAGLTDTQYF. The CDR3 DNA sequence: TGTGCCAGCAGCAGAGCGGGGCTCACAGATACGCAGTATTTT.